This T cell receptor beta chain is from a study of T cell changes during pregnancy in multiple sclerosis. V was cut by 0 bases and J by 0 bases, with 9 bases left in between. CDR3 length: 16 amino acids. The germline V gene has CDR1 LGHNA and CDR2 YNFKEQ. The table came from immunoSEQ multiplex PCR; TCRdb's copy has only in-frame clones and leaves some out. The sample yields 100,000 or so clones, 94% seen once. Sequences were derived from peripheral blood, sampled after pregnancy. The clonotype comes from a female donor in good health, enrolled as a control in a pregnancy study. The chain employs TRBV4-2 and TRBJ1-5; D is possibly TRBD1 (6 bases). CDR3 DNA sequence: TGTGCCAGCAGCCAAGAGACAGGCTATAGCAATCAGCCCCAGCATTTT. Protein sequence: CASSQETGYSNQPQHF.